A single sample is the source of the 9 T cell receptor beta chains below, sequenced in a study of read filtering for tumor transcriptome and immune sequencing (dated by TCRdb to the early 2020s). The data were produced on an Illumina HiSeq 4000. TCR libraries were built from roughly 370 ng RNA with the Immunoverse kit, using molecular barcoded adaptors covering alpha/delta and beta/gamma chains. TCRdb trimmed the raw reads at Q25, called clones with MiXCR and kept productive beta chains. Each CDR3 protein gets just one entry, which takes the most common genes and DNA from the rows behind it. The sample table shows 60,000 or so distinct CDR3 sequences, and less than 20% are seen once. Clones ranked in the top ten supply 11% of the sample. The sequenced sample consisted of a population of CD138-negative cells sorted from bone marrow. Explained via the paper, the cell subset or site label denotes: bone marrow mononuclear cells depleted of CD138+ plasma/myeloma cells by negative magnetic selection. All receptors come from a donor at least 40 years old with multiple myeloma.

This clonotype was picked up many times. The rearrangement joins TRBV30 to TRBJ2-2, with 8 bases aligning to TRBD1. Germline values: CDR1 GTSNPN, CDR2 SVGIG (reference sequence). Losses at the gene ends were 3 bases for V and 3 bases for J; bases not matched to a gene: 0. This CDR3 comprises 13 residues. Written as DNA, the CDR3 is TGTGCCTGGAGGGACAGGGACACCGGGGAGCTGTTTTTT. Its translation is CAWRDRDTGELFF. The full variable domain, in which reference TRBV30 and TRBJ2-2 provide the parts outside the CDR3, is SQTIHQWPATLVQPVGSPLSLECTVEGTSNPNLYWYRQAAGRGLQLLFYSVGIGQISSEVPQNLSASRPQDRQFILSSKKLLLSDSGFYLCAWRDRDTGELFFGEGSRLTVL.

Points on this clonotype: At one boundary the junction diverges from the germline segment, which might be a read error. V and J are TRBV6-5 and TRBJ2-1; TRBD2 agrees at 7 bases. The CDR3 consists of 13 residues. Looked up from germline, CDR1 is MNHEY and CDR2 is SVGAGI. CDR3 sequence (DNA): TGCGCCAGCATGGGAGTGACTAGCCATGAGCAGTTCTTC. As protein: CASMGVTSHEQFF.

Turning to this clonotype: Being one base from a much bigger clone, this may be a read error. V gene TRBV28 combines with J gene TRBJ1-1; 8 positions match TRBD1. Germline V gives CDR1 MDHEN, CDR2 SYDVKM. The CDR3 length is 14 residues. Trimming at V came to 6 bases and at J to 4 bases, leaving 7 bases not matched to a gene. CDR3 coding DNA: TGTGCCAGCAGGTCGGACAGGGAAGGCACTGAAGCTTTCTTT. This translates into CASRSDREGTEAFF.

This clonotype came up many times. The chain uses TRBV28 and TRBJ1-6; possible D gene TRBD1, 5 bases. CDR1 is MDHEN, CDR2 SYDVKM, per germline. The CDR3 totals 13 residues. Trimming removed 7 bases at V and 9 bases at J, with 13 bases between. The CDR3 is CASISRGSSPLHF. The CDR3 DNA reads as TGTGCCAGCATCTCGAGGGGAAGTTCACCCCTCCACTTT.

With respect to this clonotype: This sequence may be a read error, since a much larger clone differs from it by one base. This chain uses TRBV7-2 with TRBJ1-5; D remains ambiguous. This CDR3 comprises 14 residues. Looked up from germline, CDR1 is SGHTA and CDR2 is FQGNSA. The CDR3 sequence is CASSFPGFNQTQHF. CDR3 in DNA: TGTGCCAGCAGCTTTCCCGGTTTCAATCAGACCCAGCATTTT.

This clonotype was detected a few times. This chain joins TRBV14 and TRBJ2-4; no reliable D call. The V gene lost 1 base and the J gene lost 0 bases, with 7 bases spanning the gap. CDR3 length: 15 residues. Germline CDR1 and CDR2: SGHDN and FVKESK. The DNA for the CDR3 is TGTGCCAGCAGCCAAGGTCCGGGAGCCAAAAACATTCAGTACTTC. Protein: CASSQGPGAKNIQYF.

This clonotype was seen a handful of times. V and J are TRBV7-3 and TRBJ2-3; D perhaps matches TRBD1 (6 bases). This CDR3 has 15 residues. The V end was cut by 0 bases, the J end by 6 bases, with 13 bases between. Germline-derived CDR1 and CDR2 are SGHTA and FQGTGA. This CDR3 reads CASSLTVGAQDTQYF. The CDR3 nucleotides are TGTGCCAGCAGCTTAACTGTGGGGGCCCAGGATACGCAGTATTTT.

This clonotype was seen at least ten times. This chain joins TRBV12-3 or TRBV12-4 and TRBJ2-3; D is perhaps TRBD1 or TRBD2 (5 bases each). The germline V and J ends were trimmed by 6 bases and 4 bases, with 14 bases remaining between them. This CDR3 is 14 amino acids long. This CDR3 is CASSRDLRADTQYF. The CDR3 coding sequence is TGTGCCAGCAGCCGGGACCTTAGGGCAGATACGCAGTATTTT.

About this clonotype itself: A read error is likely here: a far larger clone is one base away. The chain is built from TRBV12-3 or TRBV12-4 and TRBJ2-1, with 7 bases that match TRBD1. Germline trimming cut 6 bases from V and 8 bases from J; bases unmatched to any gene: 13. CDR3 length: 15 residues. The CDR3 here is CASSIYTGALDEQFF. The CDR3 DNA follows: TGTGCCAGCAGCATCTACACAGGGGCGTTGGATGAGCAGTTCTTC.